This TCR beta chain was identified during a study of cytomegalovirus exposure and HLA in healthy donors. The wider study: Within the Caucasian-associated ancestry cluster were approximately 77% of the roughly 400 genotyped donors.

It was with 60 Vbeta and 13 Jbeta primers that the PCR ran. Here immunoSEQ multiplex PCR was the method, and the copy in TCRdb shows in-frame clones only, minus some. The data contain approximately 110,000 clones, around 75% of them singletons. Regarding the study as a whole: Earlier analysis yielded a pattern in which most TCR beta V segments were productive about 87% or about 30% of the time. Analysis performed later found 15,000 or so TCR beta sequences associated with HLA alleles at 0.05 false discovery rate. Later on, a genetic analysis was performed. It linked a missense variant in DCLRE1C with V- and J-gene trimming of TCR beta.

Remarks on this clone: What it recognizes is unknown.

The sequence was obtained from a man aged 35 to 55 in good health and CMV-seronegative. The specimen was PBMCs.

As DNA, the CDR3 is TGTGCCATCAGTGCGGGACAGAAGAACACTGAAGCTTTCTTT. This translates into CAISAGQKNTEAFF. The gene calls are TRBV10-3 and TRBJ1-1, with 7 nucleotides matching TRBD1. CDR1 and CDR2 (germline): ENHRY, SYGVKD. The CDR3 extends over 14 amino acids. V was pared by 4 bases and J by 1 base, with 3 bases of the junction left unmatched.